The entry that follows covers one T cell receptor (beta chain) sequence. Its antigen is still unknown. Expressed TCRB transcripts were sequenced, since all the RNA that had been isolated was reverse transcribed. Only in-frame clones appear in the TCRdb table, and some are missing; sequencing was by immunoSEQ multiplex PCR. This sample has 150,000 to 200,000 clones, with around 7.9% found just once. One heparinised blood draw, averaging about 100 mL, came from each donor. This CDR3 is 13 amino acids long. Looked up from germline, CDR1 is SGHAT and CDR2 is FQNNGV. The J segment lost 6 bases and the V segment lost 4 bases, leaving 2 bases of the junction unmatched. These data belong to a study of beta chain features in type 1 diabetes. Findings of the study overall: Moderately but significantly shorter TCRB CDR3s were found in Type 1 diabetes patients in all four CD4+ subsets.

Sequencing was done on a sample of central memory CD4+ T cells from blood. The rearrangement uses TRBV11-2 and TRBJ2-3; 9 positions agree with TRBD1. The sequence was collected from a man aged 18 to 30 with type 1 diabetes. The CDR3 coding sequence is TGTGCCAGCAGCTCCGGACAGGGGGATACGCAGTATTTT. It yields the protein CASSSGQGDTQYF.